Listed below are T cell receptor beta chains from one sample, sequenced in a study of T cells in localized non-small cell lung cancer. TCRdb's table, derived via immunoSEQ multiplex PCR, lists solely in-frame clones and lacks some. The repertoire holds 25,000 to 35,000 clones, with 80% as singletons. This specimen was peripheral blood, taken before any cancer treatment. The receptors originated from a male donor aged 60 or over with stage III squamous cell lung carcinoma. CDR3s include the opening cysteine and the closing phenylalanine or tryptophan. A D gene is named only where the DNA matches it firmly.

J gene,V gene,D gene,CDR3 protein
TRBJ2-3,TRBV7-2,NA,CASSLAVGTQYF
TRBJ2-7,TRBV7-2,TRBD1,CASSLGTGYEQYF
TRBJ2-5,TRBV9,TRBD1,CASSGYDRARETQYF
TRBJ2-2,TRBV5-6,NA,CASTRRRTNTGELFF
TRBJ1-5,TRBV6-6,NA,CASSFDLRSNQPQHF
TRBJ2-5,TRBV7-2,NA,CASSLGTVQETQYF
TRBJ1-1,TRBV7-9,NA,CASSPETLNTEAFF
TRBJ1-1,TRBV5-1,TRBD1,CASSIQGAGNTEAFF
TRBJ2-5,TRBV18,NA,CASSPRVQTQYF
TRBJ2-3,TRBV12-5,TRBD1,CASGLGQGKDTQYF
TRBJ2-5,TRBV28,NA,CASSFFTGSRETQYF
TRBJ2-6,TRBV6-5,NA,CATNSGANVLTF
TRBJ1-2,TRBV7-2,NA,CASSPRQASYGYTF
TRBJ2-1,TRBV29-1,TRBD2,CSVRGLAGGRNEQFF
TRBJ2-3,TRBV9,NA,CASSSPGADSPTDTQYF
TRBJ2-1,TRBV7-9,TRBD2,CASSLGRDYWQSYDEQFF
TRBJ2-1,TRBV28,NA,CASSLFGGGQNEQFF
TRBJ1-1,TRBV28,NA,CASSFGGVPEAFF
TRBJ1-6,TRBV2,NA,CASSGSDSPLHF
TRBJ2-1,TRBV27,TRBD2,CASSLGLAGVSDEQFF
TRBJ2-2,TRBV19,TRBD2,CASSINSGGNTGELFF
TRBJ2-7,TRBV7-2,TRBD2,CASSRGTSDTYEQYF
TRBJ2-5,TRBV10-3,TRBD2,CAISEPQGLAGGLETQYF
TRBJ2-1,TRBV7-9,TRBD2,CASSRGGNEQFF
TRBJ2-7,TRBV18,NA,CASSPVGTSPREQYF
TRBJ1-2,TRBV7-2,NA,CASSLAPGLNYGYTF
TRBJ2-2,TRBV7-9,TRBD1,CASSGGTGTGELFF
TRBJ2-5,TRBV4-1,NA,CASSPTYLVQETQYF
TRBJ1-6,TRBV2,TRBD1,CAEGQGDSPLHF
TRBJ2-2,TRBV5-1,NA,CASSRAGTGELFF
TRBJ1-2,TRBV18,NA,CASSPSGNGYTF
TRBJ2-3,TRBV13,NA,CASSLVGVARTDTQYF
TRBJ2-5,TRBV7-8,NA,CASSLLHQETQYF
TRBJ1-1,TRBV10-3,NA,CAIRTAFDTEAFF
TRBJ1-5,TRBV28,TRBD1,CASQTFGQGEGPQHF
TRBJ1-2,TRBV19,NA,CASSFRDRNNYGYTF
TRBJ2-1,TRBV5-6,NA,CASSLATRLTYNEQFF
TRBJ2-7,TRBV11-2,NA,CASSGRDWTYEQYF
TRBJ2-5,TRBV7-8,NA,CASSFQETQYF
TRBJ2-2,TRBV5-1,NA,CASRREGGNTGELFF
TRBJ2-7,TRBV11-3,TRBD2,CASSPRTSGGYEQYF